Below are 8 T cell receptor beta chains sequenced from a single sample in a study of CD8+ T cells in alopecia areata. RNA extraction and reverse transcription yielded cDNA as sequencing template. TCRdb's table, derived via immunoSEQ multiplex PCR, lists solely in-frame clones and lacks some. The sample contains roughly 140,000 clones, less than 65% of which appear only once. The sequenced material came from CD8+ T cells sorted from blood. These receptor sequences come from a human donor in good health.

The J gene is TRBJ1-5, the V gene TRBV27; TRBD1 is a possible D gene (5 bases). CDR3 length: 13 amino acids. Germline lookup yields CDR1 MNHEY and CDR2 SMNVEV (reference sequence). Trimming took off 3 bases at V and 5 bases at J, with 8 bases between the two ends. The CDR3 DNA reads TGTGCCAGCAGTTTGATAGGGGATCAGCCCCAGCATTTT. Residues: CASSLIGDQPQHF.

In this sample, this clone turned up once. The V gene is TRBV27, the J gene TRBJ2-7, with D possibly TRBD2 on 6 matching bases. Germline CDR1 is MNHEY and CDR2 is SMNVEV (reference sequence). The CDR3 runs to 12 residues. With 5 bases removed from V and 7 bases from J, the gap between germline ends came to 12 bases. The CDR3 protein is CASSLGGAEQYF. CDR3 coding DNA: TGTGCCAGCAGTCTAGGAGGGGCTGAGCAGTACTTC.

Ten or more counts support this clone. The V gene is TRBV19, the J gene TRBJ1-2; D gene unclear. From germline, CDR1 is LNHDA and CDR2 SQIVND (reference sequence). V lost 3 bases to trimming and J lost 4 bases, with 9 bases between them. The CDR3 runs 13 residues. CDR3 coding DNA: TGTGCCAGTAGTATTGCCCAGGCCTATGGCTACACCTTC. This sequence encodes CASSIAQAYGYTF.

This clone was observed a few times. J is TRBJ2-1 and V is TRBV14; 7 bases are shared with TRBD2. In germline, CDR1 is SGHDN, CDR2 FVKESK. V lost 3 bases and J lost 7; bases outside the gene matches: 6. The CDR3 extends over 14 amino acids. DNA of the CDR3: TGTGCCAGCAGCCACCCACTAGCGCGGAATGAGCAGTTCTTC. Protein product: CASSHPLARNEQFF.

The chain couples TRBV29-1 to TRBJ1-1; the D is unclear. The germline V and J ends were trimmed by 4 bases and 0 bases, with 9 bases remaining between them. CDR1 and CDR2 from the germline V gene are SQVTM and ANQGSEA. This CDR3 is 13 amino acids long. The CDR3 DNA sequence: TGCAGCGTTGGGCTGGGGATGAACACTGAAGCTTTCTTT. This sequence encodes CSVGLGMNTEAFF.

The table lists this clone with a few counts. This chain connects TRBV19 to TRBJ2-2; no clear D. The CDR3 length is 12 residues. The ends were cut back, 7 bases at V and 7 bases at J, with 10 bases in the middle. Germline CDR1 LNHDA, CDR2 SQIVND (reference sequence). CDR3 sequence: CASIAHSGELFF. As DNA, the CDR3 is TGTGCCAGTATTGCTCACAGCGGGGAGCTGTTTTTT.

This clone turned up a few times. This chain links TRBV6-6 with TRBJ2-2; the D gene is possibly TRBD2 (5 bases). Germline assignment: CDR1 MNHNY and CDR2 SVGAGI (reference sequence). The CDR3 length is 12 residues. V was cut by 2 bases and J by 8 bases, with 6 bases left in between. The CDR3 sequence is CASSYVAGELFF. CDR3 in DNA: TGTGCCAGCAGTTACGTAGCGGGGGAGCTGTTTTTT.

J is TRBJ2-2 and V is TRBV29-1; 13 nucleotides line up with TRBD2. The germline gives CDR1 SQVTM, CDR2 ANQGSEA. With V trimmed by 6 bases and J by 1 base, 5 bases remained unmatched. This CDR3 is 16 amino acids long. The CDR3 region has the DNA TGCAGCGTCCGACTAGCGGGAGGCGGGAACACCGGGGAGCTGTTTTTT. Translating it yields CSVRLAGGGNTGELFF.